These 13 T cell receptor beta chains were sequenced from one sample in a study of cytomegalovirus exposure and HLA in healthy donors. A multiplex PCR was run with 60 Vbeta primers and 13 Jbeta primers. Here immunoSEQ multiplex PCR was the method, and the copy in TCRdb shows in-frame clones only, minus some. This table holds 150,000 to 200,000 clones, roughly 80% found once. The sequenced sample was PBMCs. The receptors come from a female donor in good health and CMV-seronegative.

V is TRBV14 and J is TRBJ1-1; TRBD1 aligns across 9 bases. The CDR3 contains 16 residues. Germline assignment: CDR1 SGHDN and CDR2 FVKESK. Trimming removed 2 bases from V and 4 bases from J; junction bases left unmatched: 8. CDR3 DNA sequence: TGTGCCAGCAGCCAAACCACAGGGGGCCAGGGCACTGAAGCTTTCTTT. Protein sequence: CASSQTTGGQGTEAFF.

The sample holds a few counts of this clone. The J gene is TRBJ2-1, the V gene TRBV7-2; 9 bases fit TRBD1. CDR1 and CDR2 from the germline V gene are SGHTA and FQGNSA. The trim removed 6 bases at V and 7 bases at J, leaving 1 base unmatched. The CDR3 loop spans 12 amino acids. CDR3 sequence reads: CASRGTGNEQFF. The CDR3 DNA reads as TGTGCCAGCAGGGGGACAGGGAATGAGCAGTTCTTC.

V is TRBV6-1 and J is TRBJ2-5, with TRBD1 matching over 9 bases. V lost 3 bases and J lost 3; bases outside the gene matches: 5. This CDR3 has 15 amino acids. Germline V gene lookup returns CDR1 MNHNS and CDR2 SASEGT. The DNA of the CDR3 is TGTGCCAGCAGTGATCCGGGACAGGGCAAAGAGACCCAGTACTTC. Translated: CASSDPGQGKETQYF.

The rearrangement links TRBV7-3 to TRBJ1-4; 7 bases are a match to TRBD1. The germline gives CDR1 SGHTA, CDR2 FQGTGA. The CDR3 contains 15 residues. Germline trimming cut 5 bases from V and 3 bases from J; bases unmatched to any gene: 6. The CDR3 sequence is CASSPTGSPNEKLFF. CDR3 nucleotide sequence: TGTGCCAGCAGCCCGACAGGGAGTCCTAATGAAAAACTGTTTTTT.

This clone was counted between two and nine times. This chain joins TRBV4-1 and TRBJ2-7; TRBD1 agrees at 9 bases. With V trimmed by 3 bases and J by 5 bases, 5 bases remained unmatched. The CDR3 length is 14 residues. The germline gives CDR1 MGHRA, CDR2 YSYEKL. The CDR3 here is CASSQGQGTDEQYF. For the CDR3, the DNA is TGCGCCAGCAGCCAGGGACAGGGTACCGACGAGCAGTACTTC.

This chain connects TRBV30 to TRBJ2-1, with TRBD1 identical over 7 bases. This CDR3 is 14 amino acids long. Germline CDR1 GTSNPN, CDR2 SVGIG (reference sequence). Trimming took 4 bases from V and 3 from J; bases not matched to a gene: 6. DNA for the CDR3: TGTGCCTGGACCAAGACAGGGTTCTACAATGAGCAGTTCTTC. It encodes CAWTKTGFYNEQFF.

The chain links TRBV9 to TRBJ2-7, with 10 positions matching TRBD1. Germline loops: CDR1 SGDLS, CDR2 YYNGEE. The CDR3 runs 15 residues. V gave up 3 bases and J gave up 7 bases; unmatched junction bases: 10. The CDR3, as DNA: TGTGCCAGCAGCGGCTCCGGGACAGGGGTTGGGGAGCAGTACTTC. Its protein product is CASSGSGTGVGEQYF.

The chain employs TRBV6-6 and TRBJ2-7; 8 nucleotides agree with TRBD1. The CDR3 covers 13 residues. Trimming cost V 4 bases and J 8 bases; bases outside gene matches: 7. Germline V lookup: CDR1 MNHNY, CDR2 SVGAGI (reference sequence). The CDR3 coding sequence is TGTGCCAGCAGTTCCACGACAGGGGCAAAGCAGTACTTC. Protein product: CASSSTTGAKQYF.

The chain uses TRBV7-8 and TRBJ2-5, with 9 bases identical to TRBD1. The germline V gene has CDR1 SGHVS and CDR2 FQNEAQ. CDR3 length: 13 residues. V was pared by 8 bases and J by 5 bases, with 6 bases of the junction left unmatched. In DNA, the CDR3 is TGTGCCAGCGAACAGGGGGCTCTGGAGACCCAGTACTTC. Its translation is CASEQGALETQYF. Full variable domain (rest looked up from reference TRBV7-8 and TRBJ2-5): GAGVSQSPRYKVAKRGQDVALRCDPISGHVSLFWYQQALGQGPEFLTYFQNEAQLDKSGLPSDRFFAERPEGSVSTLKIQRTQQEDSAVYLCASEQGALETQYFGPGTRLLVL.

The chain has TRBV5-1 and TRBJ1-1; D ambiguous. V was pared by 0 bases and J by 0 bases, with 6 bases between. Germline V gene lookup returns CDR1 SGHRS and CDR2 YFSETQ. This CDR3 comprises 14 residues. The CDR3 spells CASSLGALNTEAFF. In DNA form, the CDR3 reads TGCGCCAGCAGCTTGGGGGCCCTGAACACTGAAGCTTTCTTT.

V is TRBV5-1 and J is TRBJ2-7; 7 bases align to TRBD1. The CDR3 sequence is 16 residues long. V lost 0 bases, J lost 2 bases, and 8 bases stayed unmatched. CDR1 and CDR2 (germline): SGHRS, YFSETQ. This chain's CDR3 is CASSLVPGTATYEQYF. The CDR3 region has the DNA TGCGCCAGCAGCTTGGTCCCCGGGACAGCAACCTACGAGCAGTACTTC.

This clone was found once. The chain has TRBV7-9 and TRBJ1-1; possibly TRBD1 for D (6 bases). This CDR3 spans 18 amino acids. Looked up from germline, CDR1 is SEHNR and CDR2 is FQNEAQ (reference sequence). V gave up 3 bases and J gave up 5 bases, with 25 bases separating them. The DNA of the CDR3 is TGTGCCAGCAGCTTGGTGGGGTTGGACAGCCCTGATAGGACTGAAGCTTTCTTT. Its protein is CASSLVGLDSPDRTEAFF.

The CDR3 sequence: CASSITGSETQYF. The CDR3 region has the DNA TGTGCCAGCAGTATTACAGGGTCGGAGACCCAGTACTTC. The chain employs TRBV28 and TRBJ2-5; TRBD1 might be the D (6 bases). V lost 5 bases and J lost 5, with 12 bases in between. The CDR3 is 13 residues long. Germline lookup yields CDR1 MDHEN and CDR2 SYDVKM.